Presented here are 26 T cell receptor beta chains from one specimen sequenced in a study of shared clonotypes between healthy human individuals. Profiling relied on immunoSEQ multiplex PCR, and the TCRdb table lists in-frame clones only, not all of them. The table includes over a million clones, about 77% detected once. Input material: memory CD4+ T cells sorted from blood. Subset defined: CD45RA-negative fraction. These receptors came from a man younger than 30 in good health.

The CDR3 loop is CASSLQDTYGYTF. CDR3 sequence (DNA): TGTGCCAGCTCCCTACAGGACACCTATGGCTACACCTTC. This chain connects TRBV18 to TRBJ1-2; possible D gene TRBD1, 5 bases. Trimming removed 6 bases at V and 4 bases at J, with 12 bases between. The CDR3 runs to 13 residues. Germline-derived CDR1 and CDR2 are KGHSH and LQKENI. The full variable domain, in which reference TRBV18 and TRBJ1-2 provide the parts outside the CDR3, is NAGVMQNPRHLVRRRGQEARLRCSPMKGHSHVYWYRQLPEEGLKFMVYLQKENIIDESGMPKERFSAEFPKEGPSILRIQQVVRGDSAAYFCASSLQDTYGYTFGSGTRLTVV.

This clone occurred a few times. This rearrangement joins TRBV4-1 to TRBJ2-3; TRBD2 matches 8 bases. V trimming: 0 bases; J trimming: 5 bases; junction bases outside the gene matches: 7. Germline V lookup: CDR1 MGHRA, CDR2 YSYEKL. CDR3 length: 16 residues. CDR3 DNA sequence: TGCGCCAGCAGCCAAGACGGACTAGCCCTTAGAGATACGCAGTATTTT. This translates into CASSQDGLALRDTQYF.

Concerning this clone: A read error may explain this, as a much larger clone is one base away. This chain joins TRBV5-1 and TRBJ1-2, with 8 bases identical to TRBD1. The germline gives CDR1 SGHRS, CDR2 YFSETQ. The CDR3 is 14 residues long. The CDR3 region is CVSSADRVSYGYTF. The CDR3 region has the DNA TGCGTCAGCAGCGCGGACAGGGTTAGCTATGGCTACACCTTC.

This clone was counted ten times or more. The genes are TRBV6-1 and TRBJ1-2; D ambiguous. V was cut by 4 bases and J by 8 bases, with 14 bases left in between. This CDR3 has 13 amino acids. Per germline, CDR1 MNHNS and CDR2 SASEGT. The CDR3 nucleotides are TGTGCCAGCAGTGCAGAGGGAGGAGGAGGCTACACCTTC. Translation gives CASSAEGGGGYTF.

The V and J genes are TRBV9 and TRBJ1-6; D is perhaps TRBD1 (6 bases). CDR1 is SGDLS, CDR2 YYNGEE, per germline. V dropped 3 bases and J dropped 5 bases, with 9 bases sitting between them. The CDR3 runs to 14 residues. CDR3 residues: CASSAPGDNSPLHF. The CDR3 region has the DNA TGTGCCAGCAGCGCCCCAGGGGATAATTCACCCCTCCACTTT.

DNA for the CDR3: TGTGCCAGCAGCTCAGCGGGAGGGCCCTACAATGAGCAGTTCTTC. This encodes CASSSAGGPYNEQFF. The chain joins TRBV2 to TRBJ2-1, with 10 bases aligning to TRBD2. The trim removed 6 bases at V and 2 bases at J, leaving 4 bases unmatched. Germline loops: CDR1 SNHLY, CDR2 FYNNEI. This CDR3 spans 15 amino acids.

A single count supports this clone. This sample includes further DNA sequences coding for the same CDR3. The chain couples TRBV5-1 to TRBJ2-2; tentatively, D is TRBD2 (6 bases). The CDR3 spans 15 residues. Per germline, CDR1 SGHRS and CDR2 YFSETQ. Trimming shortened V by 0 bases and J by 4 bases, and 10 bases separated the two germline ends. The CDR3 loop reads CASSLGTGGTGELFF. The CDR3 DNA reads TGCGCCAGCAGCTTGGGGACCGGGGGCACCGGGGAGCTGTTTTTT. Based on the CDR3 plus reference TRBV5-1 and TRBJ2-2, the full variable domain is KAGVTQTPRYLIKTRGQQVTLSCSPISGHRSVSWYQQTPGQGLQFLFEYFSETQRNKGNFPGRFSGRQFSNSRSEMNVSTLELGDSALYLCASSLGTGGTGELFFGEGSRLTVL.

This clone is a singleton in its sample. Other nucleotide sequences from this sample produce the same CDR3. The chain uses TRBV30 and TRBJ2-7; D may match TRBD1 or TRBD2 (5 bases each). CDR3 length: 15 residues. Germline V gives CDR1 GTSNPN, CDR2 SVGIG (reference sequence). Trimming shortened V by 1 base and J by 0 bases, and 13 bases separated the two germline ends. CDR3 sequence: CAWSGPSGLSYEQYF. The CDR3 nucleotides read TGTGCCTGGAGTGGACCCTCGGGGCTCTCCTACGAGCAGTACTTC. Supplemented by reference TRBV30 and TRBJ2-7, the full variable domain reads SQTIHQWPATLVQPVGSPLSLECTVEGTSNPNLYWYRQAAGRGLQLLFYSVGIGQISSEVPQNLSASRPQDRQFILSSKKLLLSDSGFYLCAWSGPSGLSYEQYFGPGTRLTVT.

The chain couples TRBV5-4 to TRBJ2-3, with 10 nucleotides matching TRBD2. Germline CDR1 is SGHNT and CDR2 is YYREEE (reference sequence). The trim removed 4 bases at V and 2 bases at J, leaving 10 bases unmatched. The CDR3 runs to 17 residues. The CDR3 spells CASSRVSGGSVTDTQYF. The DNA of the CDR3 is TGTGCCAGCAGCCGCGTTAGCGGGGGGTCAGTCACAGATACGCAGTATTTT.

The V and J genes are TRBV7-9 and TRBJ2-7; 10 bases match TRBD2. Per the germline V gene, CDR1 is SEHNR and CDR2 is FQNEAQ (reference sequence). Unmatched junction bases numbered 17, after V lost 5 bases and J lost 7 bases. There are 17 residues in the CDR3. CDR3 coding DNA: TGTGCCAGCAGCAGCATCCCACCGGGACTAGCGCCCCGGGAGCAGTACTTC. This gives the protein CASSSIPPGLAPREQYF. Complete variable domain (other parts from reference TRBV7-9 and TRBJ2-7): DTGVSQNPRHKITKRGQNVTFRCDPISEHNRLYWYRQTLGQGPEFLTYFQNEAQLEKSRLLSDRFSAERPKGSFSTLEIQRTEQGDSAMYLCASSSIPPGLAPREQYFGPGTRLTVT.

This clone was observed a few times. This sequence joins TRBV2 and TRBJ1-4; D remains unclear. The CDR3 consists of 13 residues. The germline V gene has CDR1 SNHLY and CDR2 FYNNEI. V was cut by 3 bases and J by 10 bases, with 12 bases left in between. CDR3 coding DNA: TGTGCCAGCAGTGAGGGGAAGTCGATAAAACTGTTTTTT. Its protein product is CASSEGKSIKLFF.

The sample holds one count of this clone. The V and J genes are TRBV27 and TRBJ2-2; tentative D call: TRBD2 (6 bases). The V end was cut by 8 bases, the J end by 2 bases, with 12 bases between. Germline CDR1 MNHEY, CDR2 SMNVEV (reference sequence). The CDR3 covers 14 residues. CDR3 sequence (DNA): TGTGCCAGCTCGGGGACTTCAAACACCGGGGAGCTGTTTTTT. Its protein product is CASSGTSNTGELFF.

The rearrangement joins TRBV19 to TRBJ2-5, with D possibly TRBD2 on 6 matching bases. Germline V CDR1 and CDR2: LNHDA, SQIVND (reference sequence). This CDR3 is built from 12 residues. Between the trimmed V and J ends, which lost 4 bases and 4 bases, there was a span of 7 bases. The CDR3 DNA is TGTGCCAGTAGTAATAGCGGAGAGACCCAGTACTTC. Its translation: CASSNSGETQYF.

About this clone itself: Likely a read error: the CDR3 ends without its conserved phenylalanine or tryptophan. The limits of the CDR3 on the DNA are not certain, so only TCRdb's listed CDR3 is given. The CDR3 reads CASSLESGPGLVR. The gene calls are TRBV28 and TRBJ2-3; the table's D call of TRBD2 was not tested on the DNA. 13 amino acids form the CDR3, both terminal residues included. Germline-derived CDR1 and CDR2 are MDHEN and SYDVKM.

The chain joins TRBV12-5 to TRBJ2-7, with unresolved D. From germline, CDR1 is LGHNT and CDR2 FRNRAP. The V end was cut by 4 bases, the J end by 7 bases, with 17 bases between. CDR3 length: 14 amino acids. The CDR3 spells CASGSYPPSWEQYF. CDR3 nucleotides: TGTGCTAGTGGTTCCTACCCCCCCTCTTGGGAGCAGTACTTC.

The chain employs TRBV5-1 and TRBJ1-4; D unclear. V was cut by 0 bases and J by 4 bases, with 10 bases left in between. Germline V CDR1 and CDR2: SGHRS, YFSETQ. The CDR3 covers 15 residues. The CDR3: CASSLVPADNEKLFF. The CDR3 bases are TGCGCCAGCAGCTTGGTTCCAGCAGATAATGAAAAACTGTTTTTT.

The gene calls are TRBV19 and TRBJ1-1; tentative D call: TRBD1 (5 bases). The CDR3 is 14 amino acids. The germline V and J ends were trimmed by 7 bases and 0 bases, with 12 bases remaining between them. Germline values: CDR1 LNHDA, CDR2 SQIVND (reference sequence). The CDR3 sequence: CASILGGVNTEAFF. CDR3 coding DNA: TGTGCCAGTATCTTGGGGGGAGTGAACACTGAAGCTTTCTTT.

This clone was seen just once. This sample also contains other DNA sequences that code for the same CDR3. The chain couples TRBV5-1 to TRBJ2-3; possibly TRBD2 for D (7 bases). CDR3 length equals 15 residues. CDR1 and CDR2 from the germline V gene are SGHRS and YFSETQ. V was cut by 0 bases and J by 6 bases, with 14 bases left in between. The CDR3 DNA is TGCGCCAGCAGCTTGGAGGGGGGGCCTTTGGATACGCAGTATTTT. Translation: CASSLEGGPLDTQYF.

A note on this clone: Within the sample, other DNA sequences also encode this same CDR3. V gene TRBV11-2 combines with J gene TRBJ2-7, with D perhaps TRBD1 (7 bases). The CDR3 covers 17 residues. The germline V and J ends were trimmed by 1 base and 3 bases, with 19 bases remaining between them. Germline-derived CDR1 and CDR2 are SGHAT and FQNNGV. As DNA, the CDR3 is TGTGCCAGCAGCTTAGGATCTGGGTTCAGGGGGGTCTACGAGCAGTACTTC. Its protein is CASSLGSGFRGVYEQYF.

V is TRBV7-2 and J is TRBJ1-5, with TRBD1 matching 8 bases. The CDR3 extends over 15 amino acids. Germline trimming cut 5 bases from V and 2 bases from J; bases unmatched to any gene: 5. Germline CDR1 SGHTA, CDR2 FQGNSA. The CDR3 DNA follows: TGTGCCAGCAGCCCATCGGGACAGGGCAATCAGCCCCAGCATTTT. It translates to CASSPSGQGNQPQHF.

This chain joins TRBV19 and TRBJ1-2; D unresolved. The CDR3 covers 17 residues. V was trimmed by 4 bases and J by 4 bases, leaving 22 bases between them. Germline V gene sequence: CDR1 LNHDA, CDR2 SQIVND (reference sequence). The DNA of the CDR3 is TGTGCCAGTAGTACTAGCCATGGGGATTCGATTCTCTATGGCTACACCTTC. Translated, it gives CASSTSHGDSILYGYTF. Using reference TRBV19 and TRBJ1-2 for the parts outside the CDR3, the full variable domain is DGGITQSPKYLFRKEGQNVTLSCEQNLNHDAMYWYRQDPGQGLRLIYYSQIVNDFQKGDIAEGYSVSREKKESFPLTVTSAQKNPTAFYLCASSTSHGDSILYGYTFGSGTRLTVV.

The genes are TRBV7-2 and TRBJ1-5, with D perhaps matching TRBD1 (6 bases). This CDR3 is 15 amino acids long. With 5 bases removed from V and 4 bases from J, the gap between germline ends came to 15 bases. Germline CDR1 is SGHTA and CDR2 is FQGNSA. The CDR3 nucleotides are TGTGCCAGCAGCCCTGCAACAGGGATTAATCAGCCCCAGCATTTT. Translating it yields CASSPATGINQPQHF.

This clone has only one observation. This rearrangement joins TRBV4-3 to TRBJ2-2, with 7 nucleotides matching TRBD2. The CDR3 loop spans 16 amino acids. Unmatched junction bases numbered 9, after V lost 2 bases and J lost 6 bases. Germline lookup yields CDR1 LGHNA and CDR2 YSLEER. This CDR3 is CASSQRVNSGPGELFF. The CDR3 DNA is TGCGCCAGCAGCCAACGCGTCAATAGCGGGCCCGGGGAGCTGTTTTTT.

This chain joins TRBV6-6 and TRBJ1-5; D remains ambiguous. The CDR3 runs to 14 residues. The V and J ends lost 2 bases and 3 bases respectively, with 8 bases between them. Germline V gene data show CDR1 as MNHNY and CDR2 as SVGAGI (reference sequence). DNA of the CDR3: TGTGCCAGCAGTTACGAGTTAGTCAATCAGCCCCAGCATTTT. It translates to CASSYELVNQPQHF.

The J gene is TRBJ2-1, the V gene TRBV25-1; 9 bases fit TRBD2. This CDR3 has 14 residues. V trimming: 2 bases; J trimming: 7 bases; junction bases outside the gene matches: 3. Germline V gives CDR1 MGHDK, CDR2 SYGVNS. In DNA form, the CDR3 reads TGTGCCAGCAGTGAAGCGGGGGGGAATAATGAGCAGTTCTTC. As protein: CASSEAGGNNEQFF.

V and J are TRBV18 and TRBJ1-5; TRBD1 matches at 8 bases. The germline V gene encodes CDR1 KGHSH and CDR2 LQKENI. J lost 6 bases, V lost 3 bases, and 4 bases had no gene match. The CDR3 has 14 residues. As DNA, the CDR3 is TGTGCCAGCTCACCCGGACAGGGAGCTCAGCCCCAGCATTTT. Translation gives CASSPGQGAQPQHF.